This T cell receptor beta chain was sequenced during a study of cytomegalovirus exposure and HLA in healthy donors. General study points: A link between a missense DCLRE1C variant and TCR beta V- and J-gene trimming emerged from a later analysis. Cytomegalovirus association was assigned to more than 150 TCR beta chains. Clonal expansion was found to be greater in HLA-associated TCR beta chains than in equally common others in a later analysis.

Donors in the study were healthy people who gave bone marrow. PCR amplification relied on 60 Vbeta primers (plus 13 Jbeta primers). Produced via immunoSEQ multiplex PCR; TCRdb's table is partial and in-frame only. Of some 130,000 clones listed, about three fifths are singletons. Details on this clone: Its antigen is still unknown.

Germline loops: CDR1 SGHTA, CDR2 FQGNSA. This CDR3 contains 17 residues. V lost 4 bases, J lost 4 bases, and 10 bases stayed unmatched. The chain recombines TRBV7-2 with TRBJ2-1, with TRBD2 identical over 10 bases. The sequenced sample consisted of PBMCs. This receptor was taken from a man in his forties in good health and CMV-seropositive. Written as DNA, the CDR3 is TGTGCCAGCAGCTCGGGAGGACTAGCGGCGGGATACAATGAGCAGTTCTTC. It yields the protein CASSSGGLAAGYNEQFF.